This T cell receptor beta chain was found in a study of blood T cell repertoires in COVID-19. Many counts were recorded for this clone. Generated by immunoSEQ multiplex PCR, the TCRdb table keeps only in-frame clones and is missing some. Counted here are around 200,000 clones, 86% occurring once; the ten biggest clones make up about 4%. This CDR3 has 12 residues. Germline values: CDR1 SGHRS, CDR2 YFSETQ. With 4 bases clipped from V and 9 bases from J, the junction kept 6 bases outside the gene matches. The specimen was PBMCs or T cells enriched from blood (not recorded which). This TCR came from a woman in her twenties or thirties who had been exposed to COVID-19. V usage is TRBV5-1 and J usage is TRBJ1-2, with 7 bases fitting TRBD1. The CDR3 nucleotides are TGCGCCAGCAGCCGGGACAGCCGGAGCTACACCTTC. It encodes CASSRDSRSYTF.